The clone carrying this T cell receptor beta chain was picked up a small number of times. The sample contains more than one DNA sequence encoding this CDR3. The ends lost 5 bases at V and 2 bases at J; junction bases unmatched: 5. The CDR3 consists of 15 residues. CDR1 is SGHTA, CDR2 FQGNSA, per germline. These data belong to a study of immune evolution from preneoplasia to lung adenocarcinoma. The data were produced by immunoSEQ multiplex PCR, yet TCRdb's version contains in-frame clones alone and is incomplete. The sample records about 7,500 clones, roughly three quarters being singletons. Sequencing was done on a sample of FFPE invasive lung adenocarcinoma tissue. This TCR came from a person aged 35 to 50 with lung adenocarcinoma. The rearrangement uses TRBV7-2 and TRBJ1-2, with 10 positions matching TRBD1. Written as DNA, the CDR3 is TGTGCCAGCAGCGTCTGGACAGGGGGAAACTATGGCTACACCTTC. This gives the protein CASSVWTGGNYGYTF.